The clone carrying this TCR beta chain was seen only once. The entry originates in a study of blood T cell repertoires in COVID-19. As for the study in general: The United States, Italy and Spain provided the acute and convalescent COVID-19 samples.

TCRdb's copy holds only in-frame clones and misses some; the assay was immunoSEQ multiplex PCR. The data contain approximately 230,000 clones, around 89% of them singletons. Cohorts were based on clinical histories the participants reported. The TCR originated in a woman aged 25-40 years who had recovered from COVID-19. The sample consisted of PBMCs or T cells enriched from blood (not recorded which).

CDR3 sequence (DNA): TGTGCCAGCAGCCTTCAGGGGGACGGGAGTGGCGAGCAGTACTTC. Its translation is CASSLQGDGSGEQYF. V usage is TRBV28 and J usage is TRBJ2-7; D might be TRBD1 (7 bases). Germline CDR1 MDHEN, CDR2 SYDVKM. With 6 bases removed from V and 6 bases from J, the gap between germline ends came to 21 bases. This CDR3 comprises 15 residues.